Below, 17 T cell receptor beta chains from the same sample are listed, as sequenced in a study of cytomegalovirus exposure and HLA in healthy donors. The PCR employed 60 Vbeta primers together with 13 Jbeta primers. The method was immunoSEQ multiplex PCR; TCRdb's version includes in-frame clones alone and lacks a portion of them. The data show about 110,000 clones, roughly 80% seen once. Sequenced material: PBMCs. The origin of the receptors is a man aged 25-40 years in good health and CMV-seropositive.

J is TRBJ1-2 and V is TRBV18; D not certain. From germline, CDR1 is KGHSH and CDR2 LQKENI. V was pared by 3 bases and J by 2 bases, with 7 bases between. The CDR3 runs to 13 residues. The CDR3 coding sequence is TGTGCCAGCTCACCCTACCGGAACTATGGCTACACCTTC. As protein: CASSPYRNYGYTF.

J is TRBJ2-7 and V is TRBV29-1, with 8 bases aligning to TRBD2. Germline values: CDR1 SQVTM, CDR2 ANQGSEA. With 5 bases clipped from V and 4 bases from J, the junction kept 4 bases outside the gene matches. There are 12 residues in the CDR3. CDR3 sequence: CSVTPSGYEQYF. The CDR3 DNA is TGCAGCGTTACCCCTAGCGGGTACGAGCAGTACTTC.

V is TRBV2 and J is TRBJ1-2, with D tentatively TRBD1 (6 bases). In germline, CDR1 is SNHLY, CDR2 FYNNEI. There are 12 residues in the CDR3. The ends were cut back, 6 bases at V and 7 bases at J, with 12 bases in the middle. The CDR3 loop reads CASRVQGPGYTF. CDR3 DNA sequence: TGTGCCAGCAGGGTACAGGGACCTGGCTACACCTTC.

V and J are TRBV5-4 and TRBJ2-3; 8 nucleotides line up with TRBD1. The germline gives CDR1 SGHNT, CDR2 YYREEE (reference sequence). The CDR3 totals 16 residues. V lost 3 bases to trimming and J lost 3 bases; unmatched junction nucleotides: 9. The CDR3 loop is CASSSRTGHQTDTQYF. The CDR3 nucleotides read TGTGCCAGCAGCTCCCGGACAGGGCATCAAACAGATACGCAGTATTTT.

The chain uses TRBV7-3 and TRBJ2-1, with D unresolved. Germline V gives CDR1 SGHTA, CDR2 FQGTGA. V lost 1 base to trimming and J lost 3 bases, with 4 bases between them. The CDR3 has 13 residues. This CDR3 is CASSLNLYNEQFF. CDR3 bases: TGTGCCAGCAGCTTAAATCTCTACAATGAGCAGTTCTTC.

The chain couples TRBV6-5 to TRBJ1-1; 7 bases are a match to TRBD1. Germline V CDR1 and CDR2: MNHEY, SVGAGI. The CDR3 is 13 residues long. J gave up 4 bases and V 6 bases, and 5 bases lay outside the gene matches. CDR3 nucleotide sequence: TGTGCCAGCAGGGGGCAGGGGGGCACTGAAGCTTTCTTT. It encodes CASRGQGGTEAFF.

V is TRBV10-2 and J is TRBJ2-6; 13 positions match TRBD2. With 4 bases clipped from V and 4 bases from J, the junction kept 4 bases outside the gene matches. Germline CDR1 is WSHSY and CDR2 is SAAADI. The CDR3 runs to 17 residues. For the CDR3, the DNA is TGCGCCAGCAGTGGACTAGCGGGGGGCTCAGGGGCCAACGTCCTGACTTTC. This translates into CASSGLAGGSGANVLTF.

This clone was detected only once. V usage is TRBV5-4 and J usage is TRBJ2-1; D not resolved. CDR1 SGHNT and CDR2 YYREEE come from the germline V gene (reference sequence). Trimming took off 4 bases at V and 10 bases at J, with 15 bases between the two ends. This CDR3 is built from 13 residues. In nucleotides, the CDR3 is TGTGCCAGCAGCCTATCACTTGACACGGAGCAGTTCTTC. Amino acids: CASSLSLDTEQFF.

This chain connects TRBV19 to TRBJ1-1; 8 bases line up with TRBD1. The V segment lost 1 base and the J segment 6 bases; nucleotides outside the gene matches: 4. The length of the CDR3 is 14 residues. Germline V gene sequence: CDR1 LNHDA, CDR2 SQIVND (reference sequence). The CDR3 spells CASSIATGEPEAFF. The CDR3 DNA sequence: TGTGCCAGTAGTATAGCGACAGGGGAGCCTGAAGCTTTCTTT.

The chain carries TRBV2 and TRBJ2-7; 10 positions match TRBD2. The CDR3 is 16 residues long. V lost 1 base to trimming and J lost 5 bases; unmatched junction nucleotides: 8. Germline CDR1 is SNHLY and CDR2 is FYNNEI. CDR3 in amino acids: CASSEVPSGGPHEQYF. DNA of the CDR3: TGTGCCAGCAGTGAAGTCCCTAGCGGGGGTCCCCACGAGCAGTACTTC.

The chain combines TRBV2 with TRBJ1-1, with no clear D. The CDR3 is 16 residues long. V lost 0 bases and J lost 1, with 12 bases in between. The germline V gene encodes CDR1 SNHLY and CDR2 FYNNEI. CDR3 sequence (DNA): TGTGCCAGCAGTGAAGCGCGGAGACGGAAGAACACTGAAGCTTTCTTT. This translates into CASSEARRRKNTEAFF. The complete variable domain, with remaining parts taken from reference TRBV2 and TRBJ1-1, reads EPEVTQTPSHQVTQMGQEVILRCVPISNHLYFYWYRQILGQKVEFLVSFYNNEISEKSEIFDDQFSVERPDGSNFTLKIRSTKLEDSAMYFCASSEARRRKNTEAFFGQGTRLTVV.

This rearrangement joins TRBV7-6 to TRBJ2-2; 9 bases align to TRBD1. There are 16 residues in the CDR3. V was clipped by 1 base and J by 4 bases; unmatched bases: 4. Germline lookup yields CDR1 SGHVS and CDR2 FNYEAQ. CDR3 residues: CASSLDTGGSTGELFF. The CDR3, as DNA: TGTGCCAGCAGCTTAGACACAGGGGGCAGCACCGGGGAGCTGTTTTTT.

Many counts were recorded for this clone. This sequence joins TRBV19 and TRBJ1-5; D unresolved. This CDR3 comprises 14 residues. V lost 2 bases and J 6 bases, leaving 11 bases between the germline ends. The germline V gene encodes CDR1 LNHDA and CDR2 SQIVND (reference sequence). CDR3 in DNA: TGTGCCAGTAGTATAACTTCAAGGAGTCAGCCCCAGCATTTT. Protein sequence: CASSITSRSQPQHF. Together with reference TRBV19 and TRBJ1-5, the CDR3 gives the full variable domain: DGGITQSPKYLFRKEGQNVTLSCEQNLNHDAMYWYRQDPGQGLRLIYYSQIVNDFQKGDIAEGYSVSREKKESFPLTVTSAQKNPTAFYLCASSITSRSQPQHFGDGTRLSIL.

The chain employs TRBV5-1 and TRBJ2-5; 9 bases are shared with TRBD1. CDR1 is SGHRS and CDR2 is YFSETQ in the germline V gene. The trim removed 0 bases at V and 3 bases at J, leaving 0 bases unmatched. The length of the CDR3 is 14 residues. The CDR3 spells CASSLGTGEETQYF. The DNA of the CDR3 is TGCGCCAGCAGCTTGGGGACAGGGGAAGAGACCCAGTACTTC.

The chain employs TRBV12-5 and TRBJ2-1, with TRBD1 as a possible D gene (5 bases). CDR3 size: 16 residues. Trimming cost V 3 bases and J 3 bases, with 15 bases left between them. Germline V gene lookup returns CDR1 LGHNT and CDR2 FRNRAP. This chain's CDR3 is CASGFRLTVYYNEQFF. CDR3 DNA sequence: TGTGCTAGTGGTTTCCGACTGACAGTTTACTACAATGAGCAGTTCTTC.

The chain links TRBV7-8 to TRBJ2-7; 7 bases are shared with TRBD1. Germline V gene lookup returns CDR1 SGHVS and CDR2 FQNEAQ. The CDR3 is 17 residues long. V was clipped by 3 bases and J by 0 bases; unmatched bases: 11. This CDR3 reads CASSFFYRGKGSYEQYF. The CDR3, as DNA: TGTGCCAGCAGCTTTTTCTACAGGGGTAAAGGCTCCTACGAGCAGTACTTC.

V is TRBV25-1 and J is TRBJ2-5; D may be TRBD1 (6 bases). Per the germline V gene, CDR1 is MGHDK and CDR2 is SYGVNS. The CDR3 spans 16 residues. Trimming took 4 bases from V and 1 from J, leaving 16 bases between them. CDR3 DNA: TGTGCCAGCAGTGCGACTGAGGGGGTTTTCCAAGAGACCCAGTACTTC. It translates to CASSATEGVFQETQYF.